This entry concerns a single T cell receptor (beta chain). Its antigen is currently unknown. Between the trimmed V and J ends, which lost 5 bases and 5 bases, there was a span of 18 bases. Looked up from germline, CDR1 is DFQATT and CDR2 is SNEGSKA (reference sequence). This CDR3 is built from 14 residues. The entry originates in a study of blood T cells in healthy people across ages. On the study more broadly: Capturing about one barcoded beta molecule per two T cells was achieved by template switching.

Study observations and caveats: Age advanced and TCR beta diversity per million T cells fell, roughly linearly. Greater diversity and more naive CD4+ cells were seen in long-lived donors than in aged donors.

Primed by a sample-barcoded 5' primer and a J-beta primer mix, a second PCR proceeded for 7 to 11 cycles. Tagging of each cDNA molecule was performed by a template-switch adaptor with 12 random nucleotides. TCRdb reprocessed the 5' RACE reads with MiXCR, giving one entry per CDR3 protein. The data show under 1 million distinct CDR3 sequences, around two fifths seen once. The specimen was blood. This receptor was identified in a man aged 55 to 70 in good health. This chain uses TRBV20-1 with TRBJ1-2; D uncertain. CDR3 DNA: TGCAGTGCTCCTCAATCCCCAAGGACGTATGGCTACACCTTC. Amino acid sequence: CSAPQSPRTYGYTF.